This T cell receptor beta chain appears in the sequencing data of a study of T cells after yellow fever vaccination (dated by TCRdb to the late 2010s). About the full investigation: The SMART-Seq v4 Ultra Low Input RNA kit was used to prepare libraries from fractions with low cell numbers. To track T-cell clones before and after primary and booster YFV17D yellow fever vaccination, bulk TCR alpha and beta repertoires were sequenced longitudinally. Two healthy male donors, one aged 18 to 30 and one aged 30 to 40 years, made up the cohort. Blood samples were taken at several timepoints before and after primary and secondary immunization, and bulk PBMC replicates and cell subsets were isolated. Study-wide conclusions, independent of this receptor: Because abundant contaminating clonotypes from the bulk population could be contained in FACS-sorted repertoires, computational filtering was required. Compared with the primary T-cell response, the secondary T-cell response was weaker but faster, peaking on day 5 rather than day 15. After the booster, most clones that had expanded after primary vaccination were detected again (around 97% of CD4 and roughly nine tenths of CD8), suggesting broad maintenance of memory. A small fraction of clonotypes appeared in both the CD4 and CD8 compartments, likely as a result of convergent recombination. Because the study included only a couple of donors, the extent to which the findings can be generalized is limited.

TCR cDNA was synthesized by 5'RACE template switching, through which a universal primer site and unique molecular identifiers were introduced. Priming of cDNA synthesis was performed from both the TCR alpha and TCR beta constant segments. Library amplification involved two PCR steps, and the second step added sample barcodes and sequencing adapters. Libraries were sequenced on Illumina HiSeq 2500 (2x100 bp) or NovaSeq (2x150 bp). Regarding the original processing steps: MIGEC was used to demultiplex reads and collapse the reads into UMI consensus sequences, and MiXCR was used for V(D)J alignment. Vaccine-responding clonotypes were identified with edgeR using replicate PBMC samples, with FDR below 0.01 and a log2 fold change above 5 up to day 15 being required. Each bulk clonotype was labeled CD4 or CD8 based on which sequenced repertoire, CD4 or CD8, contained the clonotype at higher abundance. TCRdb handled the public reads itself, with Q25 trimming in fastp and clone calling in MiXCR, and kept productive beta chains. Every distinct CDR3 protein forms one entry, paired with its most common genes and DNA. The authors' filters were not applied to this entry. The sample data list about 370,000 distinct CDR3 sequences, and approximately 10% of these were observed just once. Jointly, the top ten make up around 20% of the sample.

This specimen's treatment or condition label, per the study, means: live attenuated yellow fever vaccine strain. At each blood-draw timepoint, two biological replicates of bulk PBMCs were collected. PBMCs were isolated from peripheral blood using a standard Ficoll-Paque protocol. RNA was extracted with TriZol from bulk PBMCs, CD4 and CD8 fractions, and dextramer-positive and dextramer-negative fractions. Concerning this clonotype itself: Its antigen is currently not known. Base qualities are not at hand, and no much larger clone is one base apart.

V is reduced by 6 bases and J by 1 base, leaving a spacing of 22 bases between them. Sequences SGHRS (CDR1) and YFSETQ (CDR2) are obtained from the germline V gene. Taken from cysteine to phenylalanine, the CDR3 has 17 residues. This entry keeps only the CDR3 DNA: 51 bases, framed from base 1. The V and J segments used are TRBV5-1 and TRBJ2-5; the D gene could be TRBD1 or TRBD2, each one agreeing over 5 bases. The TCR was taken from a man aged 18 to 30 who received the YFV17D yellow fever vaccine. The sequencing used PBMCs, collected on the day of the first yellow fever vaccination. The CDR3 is CASIEQGLGVGQETQYF. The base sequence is TGCGCCAGCATCGAGCAGGGCCTGGGAGTGGGCCAAGAGACCCAGTACTTC.